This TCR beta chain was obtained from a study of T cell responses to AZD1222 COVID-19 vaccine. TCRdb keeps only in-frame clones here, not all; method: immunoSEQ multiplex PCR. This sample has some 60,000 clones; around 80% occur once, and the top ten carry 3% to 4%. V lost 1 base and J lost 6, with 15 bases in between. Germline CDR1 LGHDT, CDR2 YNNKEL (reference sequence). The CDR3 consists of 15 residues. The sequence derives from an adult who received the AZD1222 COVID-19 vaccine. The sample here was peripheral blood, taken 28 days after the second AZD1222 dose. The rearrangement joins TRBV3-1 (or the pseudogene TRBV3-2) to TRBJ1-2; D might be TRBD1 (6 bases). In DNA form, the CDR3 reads TGTGCCAGCAGCCAAGGGGCTGGGGGGGCTAATGGCTACACCTTC. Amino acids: CASSQGAGGANGYTF.